This TCR beta chain was captured in a study of regulatory T cells in long-lasting Graves disease. As to time point: newly diagnosed GD, antithyroid drugs for less than 3 months. The authors made the TCR library using RNA they extracted from PBMCs. For TCR beta, libraries came from iRepertoire HTBI primers and Arm-PCR of CDR3 regions. One entry per CDR3 protein, called by TCRdb with MiXCR from the multiplex PCR reads. In the table there are over 500,000 distinct CDR3 sequences, roughly 16% of which are singletons. The same sample was also studied in work on T cells in Graves' hyperthyroidism and ophthalmopathy.

Sequences were derived from peripheral blood mononuclear cells (PBMCs), sampled at new diagnosis, from a patient treated with antithyroid drugs. The sequence was collected from a young man with Graves disease.

The CDR3 nucleotides are TGTGCCAGTAGTATAGATCTTCGGCTGCCCAGCACAGATACGCAGTATTTT. Residues: CASSIDLRLPSTDTQYF. The chain carries TRBV19 and TRBJ2-3; unclear D gene. This CDR3 contains 17 residues. CDR1 and CDR2 (germline): LNHDA, SQIVND (reference sequence). V was clipped by 0 bases and J by 0 bases, with 13 bases between them. Combining the CDR3 with reference TRBV19 and TRBJ2-3 gives the whole variable domain DGGITQSPKYLFRKEGQNVTLSCEQNLNHDAMYWYRQDPGQGLRLIYYSQIVNDFQKGDIAEGYSVSREKKESFPLTVTSAQKNPTAFYLCASSIDLRLPSTDTQYFGPGTRLTVL.